The clone carrying this T cell receptor (beta chain) was observed a handful of times. V lost 4 bases and J lost 4, with 13 bases in between. This CDR3 is built from 15 residues. Germline V gives CDR1 LNHDA, CDR2 SQIVND (reference sequence). The sample belongs to a study of molecular identifiers for immune sequencing clone quantification. Listed TCR primers, together with previously described methods, were used for the bulk TCR libraries. TCRdb used MiXCR to reprocess the PCR reads, holding one entry per CDR3 protein. The sample has hundreds of thousands of distinct CDR3 sequences; about 25% are singletons.

Sample: naive CD8+ T cells from blood, with Jurkat cell RNA spiked in. Subset in this sample: FACS-sorted CD8+CD4-CCR7+CD45RA+ naive T cells. The clonotype was recovered from a human donor in good health. Some libraries in this study had Jurkat cell RNA spiked in. The chain employs TRBV19 and TRBJ2-2, with D perhaps TRBD1 (6 bases). Here the CDR3 DNA reads TGTGCCAGTAGTACGCAAGGGGGTGTCACCGGGGAGCTGTTTTTT. As protein: CASSTQGGVTGELFF.